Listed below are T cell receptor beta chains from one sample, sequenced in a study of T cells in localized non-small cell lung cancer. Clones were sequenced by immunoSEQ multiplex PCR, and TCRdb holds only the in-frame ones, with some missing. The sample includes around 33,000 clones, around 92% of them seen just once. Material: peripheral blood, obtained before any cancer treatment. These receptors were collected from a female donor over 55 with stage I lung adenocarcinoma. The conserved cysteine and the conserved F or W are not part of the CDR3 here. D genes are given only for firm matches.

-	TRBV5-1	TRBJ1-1	ASSLDGRANTEAF
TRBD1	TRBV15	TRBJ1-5	ATSRDRGQGRNQPQH
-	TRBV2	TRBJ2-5	ASKAQSLGETQY
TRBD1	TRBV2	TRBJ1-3	ASTDRAGNTIY
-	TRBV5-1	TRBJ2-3	ASTLVGRSTDTQY
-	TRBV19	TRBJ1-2	ARGGVPPP
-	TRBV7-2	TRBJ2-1	ASSLGAGIYNEQF
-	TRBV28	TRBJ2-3	ASSFFWTRGTDTQY
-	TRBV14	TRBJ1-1	ASSQPRPGHLNTEAF
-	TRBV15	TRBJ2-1	ATSRGASYEQF
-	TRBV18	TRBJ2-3	ASSRRNDGTDTQY
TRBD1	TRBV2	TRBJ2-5	ASSNRDRGRGTQY
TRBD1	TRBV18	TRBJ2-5	ASSPPIGTGKETQY
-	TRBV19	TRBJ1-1	ASSIGGVTEAF